The 10 T cell receptor beta chains below come from one sample, sequenced in a study of human CD8 memory T cell subsets (dated by TCRdb to about 2020). A Human TCR Profiling Kit was used to prepare UMI-labeled 5' RACE TCRbeta libraries. TCRdb reprocessed the reads, and each CDR3 protein sequence is entered once, without DNA. This sample's table carries roughly 11,000 distinct CDR3 sequences. Of the sample, approximately 8.6% is held by the ten largest clones. Sequencing used CD8+ T cells from PBMCs. The receptors derive from a human donor in good health.

The rearrangement joins TRBV6-5 to TRBJ2-3; as DNA is missing, the TRBD1 call by TCRdb cannot be tested. This CDR3 spans 14 amino acids. CDR1 and CDR2 (germline): MNHEY, SVGAGI. The CDR3 region is CASRGTFSTDTQYF.

This chain connects TRBV3-1 to TRBJ2-3; TCRdb calls TRBD2, which cannot be checked without DNA. This CDR3 comprises 16 residues. Germline CDR1 reads LGHDT; CDR2 reads YNNKEL (reference sequence). The CDR3 loop is CASSLAGGGDTDTQYF.

The chain uses TRBV12-3 or TRBV12-4 and TRBJ2-3; TCRdb picks TRBD2, but there is no DNA to check that call. The CDR3 runs to 15 residues. The CDR3 spells CASSLVGGRTDTQYF.

The rearrangement joins TRBV6-5 to TRBJ2-2. Germline-derived CDR1 and CDR2 are MNHEY and SVGAGI. The CDR3 spans 13 residues. CDR3 region: CASSYRLNGELFF.

Judged by frequency, this clonotype is medium-sized (0.01 to 0.1%). J is TRBJ2-3 and V is TRBV29-1. Germline V lookup: CDR1 SQVTM, CDR2 ANQGSEA. The CDR3 is made up of 11 amino acids. The chain's CDR3 is CSVPTGDTQYF.

This clonotype is classed as medium-sized by frequency. The chain couples TRBV7-8 to TRBJ1-3; lacking DNA, the TRBD1 call made by TCRdb goes unchecked. Germline V gene data show CDR1 as SGHVS and CDR2 as FQNEAQ. The CDR3 covers 15 residues. The CDR3 is CASSRQADSGNTIYF.

The rearrangement joins TRBV7-6 to TRBJ2-7; TCRdb's D call, TRBD1, is unchecked because there is no DNA. There are 15 residues in the CDR3. Germline CDR1 is SGHVS and CDR2 is FNYEAQ. The CDR3 loop reads CASSLVSDSLYEQYF.

By frequency, this clonotype is medium-sized. The chain recombines TRBV9 with TRBJ1-2; TCRdb's D call of TRBD1 is untestable without DNA. CDR1 and CDR2 from the germline V gene are SGDLS and YYNGEE. This CDR3 has 14 amino acids. CDR3 protein: CASSIRQGHYGYTF.

The rearrangement joins TRBV7-9 to TRBJ2-1; TCRdb reports TRBD2, a call that lacks DNA to check it against. In germline, CDR1 is SEHNR, CDR2 FQNEAQ (reference sequence). CDR3 length: 14 residues. CDR3 sequence reads: CASIEGGSYNEQFF.

This clonotype is identified as medium-sized (0.01 to 0.1%) from frequency. This chain links TRBV27 with TRBJ1-5; the D call of TRBD1 rests on TCRdb alone, since no DNA is present to check it. Germline V gives CDR1 MNHEY, CDR2 SMNVEV (reference sequence). The CDR3 covers 14 residues. The chain's CDR3 is CASSLTGGGQPQHF.